The 17 T cell receptor beta chains below were found in one sample sequenced in a study of T cells of healthy individuals. MiXCR was run by TCRdb on the 5' RACE reads, yielding one entry per CDR3 protein. The sample holds about 96,000 distinct CDR3 sequences, around 17% seen once. The receptors derive from a human donor in good health.

V gene TRBV4-1 combines with J gene TRBJ2-1; the D is unclear. Germline CDR1 is MGHRA and CDR2 is YSYEKL. The CDR3 has 16 amino acids. The V end lost 3 bases, the J end lost 0 bases, and 12 bases lay between the germline ends. The CDR3 loop is CASSQLPESSYNEQFF. CDR3 in DNA: TGCGCCAGCAGCCAGCTTCCCGAAAGCTCCTACAATGAGCAGTTCTTC.

J is TRBJ1-1 and V is TRBV18; D is unresolved. Germline V gene sequence: CDR1 KGHSH, CDR2 LQKENI. The CDR3 has 13 residues. Trimming removed 1 base from V and 2 bases from J, with 5 bases in between. The CDR3: CASSPQRNTEAFF. The CDR3 DNA reads as TGTGCCAGCTCACCACAGAGAAACACTGAAGCTTTCTTT.

This clonotype occurred many times. The chain has TRBV19 and TRBJ2-1; D uncertain. The CDR3 contains 13 residues. Germline V gives CDR1 LNHDA, CDR2 SQIVND (reference sequence). The V gene lost 2 bases and the J gene lost 12 bases, with 14 bases spanning the gap. CDR3 region: CASSIIFETPQFF. The CDR3 DNA sequence: TGTGCCAGTAGTATAATTTTTGAGACCCCGCAGTTCTTC. Variable domain in full (rest from reference TRBV19 and TRBJ2-1): DGGITQSPKYLFRKEGQNVTLSCEQNLNHDAMYWYRQDPGQGLRLIYYSQIVNDFQKGDIAEGYSVSREKKESFPLTVTSAQKNPTAFYLCASSIIFETPQFFGPGTRLTVL.

This clonotype was observed a handful of times. CDR3 DNA: TGTGCCAGCAGTGAAAGGGAGCGCACAGATACGCAGTATTTT. This codes for CASSERERTDTQYF. V is TRBV2 and J is TRBJ2-3, with a tentative D call TRBD2 (5 bases). V lost 2 bases and J 1 base, leaving 7 bases between the germline ends. The CDR3 contains 14 residues. The V gene's germline CDR1 is SNHLY and CDR2 FYNNEI. The full variable domain, in which reference TRBV2 and TRBJ2-3 provide the parts outside the CDR3, is EPEVTQTPSHQVTQMGQEVILRCVPISNHLYFYWYRQILGQKVEFLVSFYNNEISEKSEIFDDQFSVERPDGSNFTLKIRSTKLEDSAMYFCASSERERTDTQYFGPGTRLTVL.

This clonotype showed up just a few times. The gene calls are TRBV7-3 and TRBJ2-5, with a possible D match to TRBD2 (5 bases). This CDR3 contains 15 residues. CDR1 and CDR2 from the germline V gene are SGHTA and FQGTGA. Trimming shortened V by 1 base and J by 1 base, and 10 bases separated the two germline ends. CDR3 region: CASSLRAGLQETQYF. The DNA for the CDR3 is TGTGCCAGCAGCTTAAGGGCAGGACTCCAAGAGACCCAGTACTTC.

This clonotype has ten or more counts. The V and J genes are TRBV28 and TRBJ2-1; D might be TRBD2 (6 bases). Per germline, CDR1 MDHEN and CDR2 SYDVKM. Trimming took 5 bases from V and 7 from J, leaving 15 bases between them. CDR3 length equals 14 residues. CDR3 coding DNA: TGTGCCAGCAGTCCGGGACTGTTTAGGAATGAGCAGTTCTTC. The encoded protein is CASSPGLFRNEQFF.

This clonotype turned up a few times. The rearrangement joins TRBV2 to TRBJ1-6; TRBD1 matches at 11 bases. Germline CDR1 is SNHLY and CDR2 is FYNNEI. V lost 6 bases and J lost 9; bases outside the gene matches: 4. The CDR3 has 14 residues. In DNA, the CDR3 is TGTGCCAGCAGGCTTGGGACAGGGGGTTCACCCCTCCACTTT. It yields the protein CASRLGTGGSPLHF. Complete variable domain (other parts from reference TRBV2 and TRBJ1-6): EPEVTQTPSHQVTQMGQEVILRCVPISNHLYFYWYRQILGQKVEFLVSFYNNEISEKSEIFDDQFSVERPDGSNFTLKIRSTKLEDSAMYFCASRLGTGGSPLHFGNGTRLTVT.

This clonotype was counted only a few times. The rearrangement uses TRBV12-3 or TRBV12-4 and TRBJ2-3; D uncertain. The V gene lost 2 bases and the J gene lost 1 base, with 10 bases spanning the gap. The CDR3 covers 15 residues. The CDR3 DNA follows: TGTGCCAGCAGTTTAACTTCAAAGGGCACAGATACGCAGTATTTT. Translated, it gives CASSLTSKGTDTQYF.

The table lists this clonotype with many counts. The chain recombines TRBV2 with TRBJ1-1; weak D call: TRBD1 (6 bases). The V and J ends lost 7 bases and 4 bases respectively, with 13 bases between them. The germline CDR1 and CDR2 sequences are SNHLY and FYNNEI. This CDR3 comprises 13 residues. In DNA, the CDR3 is TGTGCCAGCACAAGGGAGGGGGGCACTGAAGCTTTCTTT. This encodes CASTREGGTEAFF.

This clonotype was recorded a few times. The V gene is TRBV20-1, the J gene TRBJ2-3; TRBD2 matches 9 bases. The CDR3 consists of 13 residues. The V gene end was trimmed by 4 bases and the J gene end by 3 bases; junction bases not matched to a gene: 2. Germline V gene data show CDR1 as DFQATT and CDR2 as SNEGSKA (reference sequence). CDR3 protein: CSAIAGATDTQYF. The CDR3 DNA reads TGCAGTGCTATAGCGGGAGCAACAGATACGCAGTATTTT.

This clonotype turned up a few times. This chain links TRBV5-1 with TRBJ1-6; D is unclear. Trimming stripped 5 bases from V and 10 bases from J, with 25 bases between. The CDR3 runs 17 residues. CDR1 is SGHRS and CDR2 is YFSETQ in the germline V gene. CDR3 sequence (DNA): TGCGCCAGCAGAGGTGGGGTTGGAGGTCCTTTGAGCTCACCCCTCCACTTT. Encoded protein: CASRGGVGGPLSSPLHF.

The J gene is TRBJ2-3, the V gene TRBV20-1; D may be TRBD1 or TRBD2 (5 bases each). Germline CDR1 is DFQATT and CDR2 is SNEGSKA (reference sequence). Trimming shortened V by 0 bases and J by 4 bases, and 5 bases separated the two germline ends. The CDR3 is 12 amino acids. The CDR3 loop reads CSAREGADTQYF. The CDR3 region has the DNA TGCAGTGCTAGAGAGGGGGCAGATACGCAGTATTTT.

This clonotype was detected ten times or more. The chain links TRBV20-1 to TRBJ1-1; D is perhaps TRBD1 (5 bases). Germline V CDR1 and CDR2: DFQATT, SNEGSKA (reference sequence). The CDR3 consists of 14 residues. V gave up 6 bases and J gave up 0 bases, with 14 bases separating them. The CDR3 here is CSAPHQGLNTEAFF. CDR3 DNA: TGCAGTGCCCCCCACCAGGGACTGAACACTGAAGCTTTCTTT.

Only a few counts were recorded for this clonotype. The chain recombines TRBV7-8 with TRBJ2-5, with D uncertain. Trimming cost V 0 bases and J 4 bases, with 9 bases left between them. The germline gives CDR1 SGHVS, CDR2 FQNEAQ. The CDR3 is 14 residues long. In DNA form, the CDR3 reads TGTGCCAGCAGCTTAGCGCGCTGGGGAGAGACCCAGTACTTC. Its translation: CASSLARWGETQYF.

This rearrangement joins TRBV7-9 to TRBJ2-1, with D unresolved. The CDR3 sequence is 11 residues long. Germline CDR1 and CDR2: SEHNR and FQNEAQ (reference sequence). Trimming left V 1 base short and J 15 bases short, with 10 bases between. The CDR3 reads CASSLDWVRFF. The CDR3 nucleotides are TGTGCCAGCAGCTTAGATTGGGTTCGGTTCTTC.

This clonotype was seen a handful of times. The chain joins TRBV20-1 to TRBJ2-7, with D perhaps being TRBD1 or TRBD2 (5 bases each). The CDR3 runs to 15 residues. Germline CDR1 reads DFQATT; CDR2 reads SNEGSKA (reference sequence). V lost 0 bases and J lost 0, with 12 bases in between. In nucleotides, the CDR3 is TGCAGTGCTAGAGATGGGACCAAGAGCTCCTACGAGCAGTACTTC. This encodes CSARDGTKSSYEQYF.

This clonotype was observed many times. The chain joins TRBV5-1 to TRBJ1-2; 9 bases align to TRBD1. Trimming at V came to 4 bases and at J to 8 bases, leaving 6 bases not matched to a gene. The CDR3 length is 13 residues. Germline-derived CDR1 and CDR2 are SGHRS and YFSETQ. The CDR3 region has the DNA TGCGCCAGCAGCCTGGGACAGGGTGAGGGCTACACCTTC. It codes for CASSLGQGEGYTF.